This entry lists 3 T cell receptor beta chains sequenced from one sample in a study of CD8 T cells in ankylosing spondylitis. TCRdb analysed the 5' RACE reads with MiXCR anew, one entry per CDR3 protein. The sample comprises 150,000 to 200,000 distinct CDR3 sequences, about 18% of which are singletons, and 4.3% rests with the top ten. Sequencing used blood, either unsorted or a sorted T cell fraction (not recorded which). These receptors were obtained from a male donor under 30 with ankylosing spondylitis or in good health (not recorded which).

There are many counts of this clonotype. The gene calls are TRBV28 and TRBJ2-1; 11 bases line up with TRBD2. Germline V gene lookup returns CDR1 MDHEN and CDR2 SYDVKM. V was clipped by 8 bases and J by 12 bases; unmatched bases: 15. CDR3 size: 15 residues. The CDR3 here is CASSLAGGEGHMQFF. DNA for the CDR3: TGTGCCAGCTCCCTAGCGGGAGGAGAGGGTCATATGCAGTTCTTC.

This clonotype was counted at least ten times. The V and J genes are TRBV20-1 and TRBJ2-5; 10 nucleotides match TRBD2. This CDR3 region has 14 residues. The V gene end was trimmed by 6 bases and the J gene end by 7 bases; junction bases not matched to a gene: 11. Germline V gene sequence: CDR1 DFQATT, CDR2 SNEGSKA (reference sequence). The CDR3 DNA reads as TGCAGTGCGGCCGAACTAGCGGGAAGAGGGACCCAGTACTTC. Translation: CSAAELAGRGTQYF.

As DNA, the CDR3 is TGTGCCAGCAGAACTCCCACAGGGGGGGACACCGGGGAGCTGTTTTTT. Translating gives CASRTPTGGDTGELFF. The rearrangement uses TRBV11-2 and TRBJ2-2; D may be TRBD1 (8 bases). The CDR3 has 16 amino acids. Trimming shortened V by 6 bases and J by 3 bases, and 17 bases separated the two germline ends. The germline V gene encodes CDR1 SGHAT and CDR2 FQNNGV.